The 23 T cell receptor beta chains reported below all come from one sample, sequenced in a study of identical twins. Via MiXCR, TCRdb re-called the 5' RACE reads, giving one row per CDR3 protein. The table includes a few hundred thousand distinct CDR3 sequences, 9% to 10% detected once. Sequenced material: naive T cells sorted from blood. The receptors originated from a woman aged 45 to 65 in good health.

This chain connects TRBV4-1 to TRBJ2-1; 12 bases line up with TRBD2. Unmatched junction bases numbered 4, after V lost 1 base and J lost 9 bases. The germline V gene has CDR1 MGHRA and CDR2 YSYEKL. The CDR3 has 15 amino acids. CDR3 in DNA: TGCGCCAGCAGCCAAGGACTAGCGGGAGAGCGTGAGCAGTTCTTC. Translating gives CASSQGLAGEREQFF.

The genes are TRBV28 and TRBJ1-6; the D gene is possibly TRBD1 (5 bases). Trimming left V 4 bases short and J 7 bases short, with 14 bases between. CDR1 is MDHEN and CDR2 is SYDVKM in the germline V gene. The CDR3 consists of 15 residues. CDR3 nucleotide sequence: TGTGCCAGCAGTTCTCCTGAGCGGGGGAATTCACCCCTCCACTTT. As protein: CASSSPERGNSPLHF.

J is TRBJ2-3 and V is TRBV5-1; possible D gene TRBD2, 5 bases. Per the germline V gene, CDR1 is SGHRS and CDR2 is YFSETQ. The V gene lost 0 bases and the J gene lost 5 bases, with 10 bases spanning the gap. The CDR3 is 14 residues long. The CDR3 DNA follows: TGCGCCAGCAGCTTGGGTAGCGTTTTAGATACGCAGTATTTT. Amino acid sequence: CASSLGSVLDTQYF.

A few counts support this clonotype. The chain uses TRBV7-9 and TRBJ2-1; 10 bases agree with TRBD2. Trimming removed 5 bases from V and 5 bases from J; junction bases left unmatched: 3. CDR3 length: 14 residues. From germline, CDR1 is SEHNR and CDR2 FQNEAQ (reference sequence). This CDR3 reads CASSPLAGDNEQFF. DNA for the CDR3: TGTGCCAGCAGCCCGCTAGCGGGAGACAATGAGCAGTTCTTC.

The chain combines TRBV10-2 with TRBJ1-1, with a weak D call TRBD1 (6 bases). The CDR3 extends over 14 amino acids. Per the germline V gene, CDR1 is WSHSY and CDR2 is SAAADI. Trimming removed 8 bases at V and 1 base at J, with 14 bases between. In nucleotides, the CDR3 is TGCGCCAGCGGCGACAGGTCAGGGAACACTGAAGCTTTCTTT. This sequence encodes CASGDRSGNTEAFF.

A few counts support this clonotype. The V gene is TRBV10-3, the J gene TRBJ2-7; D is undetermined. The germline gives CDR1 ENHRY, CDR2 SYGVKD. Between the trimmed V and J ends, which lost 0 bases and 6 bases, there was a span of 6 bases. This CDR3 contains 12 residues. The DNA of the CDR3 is TGTGCCATCAGTGAGTCTAGGCTCGAGCAGTACTTC. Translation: CAISESRLEQYF.

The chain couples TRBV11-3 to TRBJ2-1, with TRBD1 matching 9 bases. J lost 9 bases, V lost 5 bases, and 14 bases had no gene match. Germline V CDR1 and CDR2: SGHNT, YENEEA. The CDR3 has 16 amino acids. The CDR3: CASSTPDRGGLGEQFF. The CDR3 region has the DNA TGTGCCAGCAGCACCCCGGACAGGGGAGGGCTAGGTGAGCAGTTCTTC.

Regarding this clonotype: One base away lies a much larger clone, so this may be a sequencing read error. As DNA, the CDR3 is TGTGCCGGCAGCCTATCCGGGACTTTTTACAATGAGCAGTTCTTC. The encoded protein is CAGSLSGTFYNEQFF. The rearrangement uses TRBV7-9 and TRBJ2-1; tentative D call: TRBD2 (6 bases). Germline V gene data show CDR1 as SEHNR and CDR2 as FQNEAQ (reference sequence). The length of the CDR3 is 15 residues.

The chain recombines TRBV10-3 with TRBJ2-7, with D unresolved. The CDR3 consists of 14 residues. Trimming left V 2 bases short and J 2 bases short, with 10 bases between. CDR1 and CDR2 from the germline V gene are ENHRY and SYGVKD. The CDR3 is CAISEAKTPYEQYV. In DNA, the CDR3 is TGTGCCATCAGTGAGGCAAAGACCCCCTACGAGCAGTACGTC.

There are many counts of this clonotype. CDR3 DNA sequence: TGTGCCACCAGCAGAGATAACACAGATACGCAGTATTTT. Translated, it gives CATSRDNTDTQYF. The rearrangement links TRBV15 to TRBJ2-3; D unclear. V was cut by 0 bases and J by 2 bases, with 3 bases left in between. This CDR3 has 13 residues. CDR1 is LNHNV, CDR2 YYDKDF, per germline (reference sequence).

CDR3 sequence reads: CASSPSFADTQYF. CDR3 DNA sequence: TGTGCCAGCAGCCCCTCTTTCGCGGATACGCAGTATTTT. The gene calls are TRBV7-3 and TRBJ2-3, with D hard to call. This CDR3 has 13 amino acids. Germline loops: CDR1 SGHTA, CDR2 FQGTGA. V shed 5 bases and J shed 6 bases, with 12 bases lying between them. Based on the CDR3 plus reference TRBV7-3 and TRBJ2-3, the full variable domain is GAGVSQTPSNKVTEKGKYVELRCDPISGHTALYWYRQSLGQGPEFLIYFQGTGAADDSGLPNDRFFAVRPEGSVSTLKIQRTERGDSAVYLCASSPSFADTQYFGPGTRLTVL.

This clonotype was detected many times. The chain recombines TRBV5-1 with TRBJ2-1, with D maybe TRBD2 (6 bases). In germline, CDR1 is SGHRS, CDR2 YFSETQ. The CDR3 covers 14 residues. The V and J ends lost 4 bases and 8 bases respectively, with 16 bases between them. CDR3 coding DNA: TGCGCCAGCAGCGCAGCTAGCGCATTGGATGAGCAGTTCTTC. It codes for CASSAASALDEQFF.

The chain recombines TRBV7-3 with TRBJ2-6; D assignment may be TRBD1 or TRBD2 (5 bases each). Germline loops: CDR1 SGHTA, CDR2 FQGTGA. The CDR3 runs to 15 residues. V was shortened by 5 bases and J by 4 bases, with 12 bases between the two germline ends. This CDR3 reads CASSGHGAGANVLTF. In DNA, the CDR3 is TGTGCCAGCAGCGGACACGGGGCCGGGGCCAACGTCCTGACTTTC.

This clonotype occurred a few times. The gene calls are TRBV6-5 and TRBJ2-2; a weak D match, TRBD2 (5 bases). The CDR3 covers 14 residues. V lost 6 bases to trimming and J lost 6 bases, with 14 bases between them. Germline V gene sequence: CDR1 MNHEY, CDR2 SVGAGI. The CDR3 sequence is CASRTGLGAGELFF. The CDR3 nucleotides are TGTGCCAGCAGGACGGGCCTCGGGGCCGGGGAGCTGTTTTTT.

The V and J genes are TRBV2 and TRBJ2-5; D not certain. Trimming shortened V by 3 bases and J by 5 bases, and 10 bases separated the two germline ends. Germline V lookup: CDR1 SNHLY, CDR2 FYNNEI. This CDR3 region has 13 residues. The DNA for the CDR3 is TGTGCCAGCAGTGAGCGGCTTCTGGAGACCCAGTACTTC. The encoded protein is CASSERLLETQYF.

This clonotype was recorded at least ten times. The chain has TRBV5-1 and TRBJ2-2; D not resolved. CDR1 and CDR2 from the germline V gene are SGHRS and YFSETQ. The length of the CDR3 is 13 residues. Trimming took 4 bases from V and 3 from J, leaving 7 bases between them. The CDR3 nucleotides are TGCGCCAGCAGCCCGGAATACACCGGGGAGCTGTTTTTT. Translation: CASSPEYTGELFF.

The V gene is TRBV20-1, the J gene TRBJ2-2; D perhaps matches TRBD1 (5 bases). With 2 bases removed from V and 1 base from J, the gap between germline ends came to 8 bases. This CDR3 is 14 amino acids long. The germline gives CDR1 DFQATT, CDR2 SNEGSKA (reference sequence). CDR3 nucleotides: TGCAGTGCTAGAAAGACAGAGAACACCGGGGAGCTGTTTTTT. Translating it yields CSARKTENTGELFF.

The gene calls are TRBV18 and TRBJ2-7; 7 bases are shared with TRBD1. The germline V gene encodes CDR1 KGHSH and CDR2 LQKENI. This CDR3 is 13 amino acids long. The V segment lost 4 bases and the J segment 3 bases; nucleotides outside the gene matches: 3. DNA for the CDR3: TGTGCCAGCTCACTTGGACAGGACTACGAGCAGTACGTC. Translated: CASSLGQDYEQYV.

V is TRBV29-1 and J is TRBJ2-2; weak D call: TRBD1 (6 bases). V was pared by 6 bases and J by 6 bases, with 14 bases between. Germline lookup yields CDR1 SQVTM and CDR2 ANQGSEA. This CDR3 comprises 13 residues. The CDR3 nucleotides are TGCAGCGTGTGGGGGCTAGGGCCCGGGGAGCTGTTTTTT. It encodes CSVWGLGPGELFF.

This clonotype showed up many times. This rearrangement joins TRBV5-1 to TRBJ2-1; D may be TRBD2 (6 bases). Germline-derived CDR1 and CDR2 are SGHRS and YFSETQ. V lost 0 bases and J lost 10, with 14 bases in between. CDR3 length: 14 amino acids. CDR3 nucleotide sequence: TGCGCCAGCAGCTTGGAGGCGGGAATAGGGGAGCAGTTCTTC. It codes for CASSLEAGIGEQFF.

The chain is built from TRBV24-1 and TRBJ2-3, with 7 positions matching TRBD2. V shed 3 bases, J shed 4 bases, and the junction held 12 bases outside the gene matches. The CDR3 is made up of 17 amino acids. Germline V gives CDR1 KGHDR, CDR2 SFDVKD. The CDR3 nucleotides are TGTGCCACCAGTGATGGACCGATTCTGGGGGGGTCAGATACGCAGTATTTT. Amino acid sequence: CATSDGPILGGSDTQYF.

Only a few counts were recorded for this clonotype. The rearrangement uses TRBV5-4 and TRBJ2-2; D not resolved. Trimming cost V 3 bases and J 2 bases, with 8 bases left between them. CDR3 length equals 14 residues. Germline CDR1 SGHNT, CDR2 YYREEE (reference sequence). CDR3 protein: CASSSEYNTGELFF. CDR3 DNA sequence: TGTGCCAGCAGCTCCGAATACAACACCGGGGAGCTGTTTTTT.

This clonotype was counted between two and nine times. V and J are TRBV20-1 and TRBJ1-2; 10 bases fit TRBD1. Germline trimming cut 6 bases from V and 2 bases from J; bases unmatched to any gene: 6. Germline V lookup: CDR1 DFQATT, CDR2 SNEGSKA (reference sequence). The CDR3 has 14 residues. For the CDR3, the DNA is TGCAGTGCCCCAACGGACAGGGGGAACTATGGCTACACCTTC. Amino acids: CSAPTDRGNYGYTF.